These 15 T cell receptor beta chains were sequenced from one sample in a study of blood T cell repertoires in COVID-19. The table came from immunoSEQ multiplex PCR; TCRdb's copy has only in-frame clones and leaves some out. The data show 500,000 or so clones, about 85% seen once. Material: PBMCs or T cells enriched from blood (not recorded which). Every receptor here comes from a woman aged 18-29 years who had recovered from COVID-19.

In its sample, this clone was seen a few times. The J gene is TRBJ1-4, the V gene TRBV29-1; the D is unclear. This CDR3 spans 11 amino acids. V shed 6 bases and J shed 8 bases, with 10 bases lying between them. In germline, CDR1 is SQVTM, CDR2 ANQGSEA. The CDR3 loop reads CSVREGEKLFF. In nucleotides, the CDR3 is TGCAGCGTCCGGGAGGGAGAAAAACTGTTTTTT. Based on the CDR3 plus reference TRBV29-1 and TRBJ1-4, the full variable domain is SAVISQKPSRDICQRGTSLTIQCQVDSQVTMMFWYRQQPGQSLTLIATANQGSEATYESGFVIDKFPISRPNLTFSTLTVSNMSPEDSSIYLCSVREGEKLFFGSGTQLSVL.

The chain is built from TRBV5-1 and TRBJ2-1, with 13 bases that match TRBD2. J lost 5 bases, V lost 4 bases, and 3 bases had no gene match. This CDR3 spans 15 amino acids. Per germline, CDR1 SGHRS and CDR2 YFSETQ. The CDR3 DNA sequence: TGCGCCAGCAGCGGACTAGCGGGGGCCAACAATGAGCAGTTCTTC. It yields the protein CASSGLAGANNEQFF.

The sample holds one count of this clone. The chain combines TRBV2 with TRBJ1-2; the D gene is possibly TRBD1 (5 bases). V shed 2 bases and J shed 8 bases, with 15 bases lying between them. Germline V CDR1 and CDR2: SNHLY, FYNNEI. This CDR3 contains 14 residues. This CDR3 reads CASSESRGLGGYTF. The CDR3 nucleotides are TGTGCCAGCAGTGAAAGTCGGGGACTAGGAGGCTACACCTTC.

J is TRBJ1-2 and V is TRBV30; D is ambiguous. This CDR3 comprises 14 residues. The germline CDR1 and CDR2 sequences are GTSNPN and SVGIG (reference sequence). Trimming pared 1 base from V and 0 bases from J, leaving 9 bases between. CDR3 region: CAWSGAVANYGYTF. CDR3 DNA: TGTGCCTGGAGTGGGGCCGTTGCTAACTATGGCTACACCTTC.

In this sample, this clone turned up a few times. The CDR3 nucleotides read TGTGCCACCAGCAGAGTAGGGCCCTCAGGGGGAAACACCATATATTTT. Its translation: CATSRVGPSGGNTIYF. The chain combines TRBV15 with TRBJ1-3; weak D call: TRBD1 (5 bases). Germline V gives CDR1 LNHNV, CDR2 YYDKDF (reference sequence). The CDR3 contains 16 residues. V was trimmed by 1 base and J by 4 bases, leaving 14 bases between them.

The rearrangement uses TRBV5-4 and TRBJ1-4; 9 nucleotides line up with TRBD1. CDR3 length equals 18 residues. The J segment lost 5 bases and the V segment lost 4 bases, leaving 15 bases of the junction unmatched. Germline CDR1 SGHNT, CDR2 YYREEE (reference sequence). The CDR3 loop reads CASSPSPGQGVGNEKLFF. The CDR3 region has the DNA TGTGCCAGCAGCCCCTCACCGGGACAGGGAGTAGGCAATGAAAAACTGTTTTTT.

J is TRBJ1-1 and V is TRBV7-3; 7 bases map to TRBD1. J lost 1 base, V lost 5 bases, and 19 bases had no gene match. Germline CDR1 is SGHTA and CDR2 is FQGTGA. This CDR3 contains 19 residues. The CDR3 spells CASSNSGDRGGPKNTEAFF. The CDR3 DNA reads as TGTGCCAGCAGCAACTCGGGGGACAGAGGGGGACCGAAGAACACTGAAGCTTTCTTT. The variable domain in full, completed from reference TRBV7-3 and TRBJ1-1, reads GAGVSQTPSNKVTEKGKYVELRCDPISGHTALYWYRQSLGQGPEFLIYFQGTGAADDSGLPNDRFFAVRPEGSVSTLKIQRTERGDSAVYLCASSNSGDRGGPKNTEAFFGQGTRLTVV.

The chain combines TRBV7-8 with TRBJ1-2; 9 bases align to TRBD1. Germline V gene lookup returns CDR1 SGHVS and CDR2 FQNEAQ. V was clipped by 5 bases and J by 4 bases; unmatched bases: 14. The CDR3 loop spans 17 amino acids. CDR3 nucleotide sequence: TGTGCCAGCAGCGTTGGGACAGGGTTCGGTAGGAGCTATGGCTACACCTTC. As protein: CASSVGTGFGRSYGYTF.

V usage is TRBV14 and J usage is TRBJ1-3; no firm D call. The germline V gene encodes CDR1 SGHDN and CDR2 FVKESK. Trimming removed 6 bases from V and 4 bases from J, with 13 bases in between. The CDR3 covers 14 residues. The CDR3 DNA reads TGTGCCAGCAGTCAAACGCGAGGGGGAAACACCATATATTTT. Translated, it gives CASSQTRGGNTIYF.

V is TRBV7-2 and J is TRBJ2-3; TRBD2 matches at 14 bases. The CDR3 is 16 residues long. V was clipped by 5 bases and J by 7 bases; unmatched bases: 8. Germline CDR1 is SGHTA and CDR2 is FQGNSA. In DNA form, the CDR3 reads TGTGCCAGCAGCCTCGGGACTAGCGGGGGAGTATATACGCAGTATTTT. Translation gives CASSLGTSGGVYTQYF.

The chain carries TRBV6-5 and TRBJ1-2; the match to TRBD1 covers 8 bases. V lost 2 bases to trimming and J lost 5 bases; unmatched junction nucleotides: 7. The CDR3 spans 15 residues. Germline-derived CDR1 and CDR2 are MNHEY and SVGAGI. The CDR3 reads CASSYGQGGLYGYTF. Written as DNA, the CDR3 is TGTGCCAGCAGTTACGGACAGGGAGGATTATATGGCTACACCTTC.

This sequence joins TRBV27 and TRBJ1-4, with D possibly being TRBD1 (6 bases). CDR1 and CDR2 from the germline V gene are MNHEY and SMNVEV (reference sequence). Trimming stripped 6 bases from V and 0 bases from J, with 17 bases between. This CDR3 is built from 17 residues. DNA for the CDR3: TGTGCCAGCAGAGTAGGGACACCAGCTACAACTAATGAAAAACTGTTTTTT. It encodes CASRVGTPATTNEKLFF.

The V gene is TRBV18, the J gene TRBJ2-2; the D gene is possibly TRBD1 (5 bases). Trimming left V 6 bases short and J 5 bases short, with 13 bases between. CDR3 length: 14 amino acids. The germline V gene has CDR1 KGHSH and CDR2 LQKENI. The CDR3 region is CASSPDRLTGELFF. CDR3 coding DNA: TGTGCCAGCTCGCCCGACAGACTTACCGGGGAGCTGTTTTTT.

A remark on this clone: Additional DNA sequences in this sample encode the identical CDR3. The gene calls are TRBV6-5 and TRBJ2-1, with D perhaps TRBD2 (5 bases). The CDR3 is 13 residues long. With 0 bases removed from V and 9 bases from J, the gap between germline ends came to 9 bases. The germline V gene encodes CDR1 MNHEY and CDR2 SVGAGI. The CDR3 sequence: CASSYSRESEQFF. DNA for the CDR3: TGTGCCAGCAGTTACTCGAGGGAGAGTGAGCAGTTCTTC.

This clone turned up a few times. The chain links TRBV7-9 to TRBJ2-1; D perhaps matches TRBD2 (5 bases). This CDR3 has 12 amino acids. CDR1 is SEHNR and CDR2 is FQNEAQ in the germline V gene (reference sequence). The V end was cut by 6 bases, the J end by 4 bases, with 7 bases between. DNA for the CDR3: TGTGCCAGCAGGGGAGCATACAATGAGCAGTTCTTC. It translates to CASRGAYNEQFF.